This is a list of T cell receptor beta chains from one sample in a study of shared clonotypes between healthy human individuals. Generated by immunoSEQ multiplex PCR, the TCRdb table keeps only in-frame clones and is missing some. Of more than 2 million clones in the sample, around 93% were seen once. Material for sequencing was naive CD8+ T cells from PBMCs. These receptors came from a man between 18 and 35 years old in good health. Some clones in this sample may be carry-over from other donors' samples. CDR3s include the opening cysteine and the closing phenylalanine or tryptophan. A D gene is named only where the DNA matches it firmly. Clone size is not always given. Where it is, it says once, few, many or a class for expanded clones.

clone size: NA; J gene: TRBJ2-5; V gene: TRBV19; D gene: NA; CDR3 DNA: TGTGCCAGTAGTATCTCAGGGGATCAAGAGACCCAGTACTTC; CDR3 protein: CASSISGDQETQYF
clone size: few; J gene: TRBJ1-2; V gene: TRBV6-5; D gene: TRBD1; CDR3 DNA: TGTGCCAGCAGTTTGACAGGGGGATATGGCTACACCTTC; CDR3 protein: CASSLTGGYGYTF
clone size: NA; J gene: TRBJ1-4; V gene: TRBV15; D gene: NA; CDR3 DNA: TGTGCCACAAGTGGCCCTGAAGAAAAACTGTTTTTT; CDR3 protein: CATSGPEEKLFF
clone size: NA; J gene: TRBJ1-2; V gene: TRBV7-2; D gene: TRBD1; CDR3 DNA: TGTGCCAGCAGCTTACGGGACAGGGGCGGCTACACCTTC; CDR3 protein: CASSLRDRGGYTF
clone size: NA; J gene: TRBJ2-7; V gene: TRBV29-1; D gene: TRBD2; CDR3 DNA: TGCAGCGTTGAGGGTGCTAGCGGGAGTTCCGACGAGCAGTACTTC; CDR3 protein: CSVEGASGSSDEQYF
clone size: NA; J gene: TRBJ2-5; V gene: TRBV13; D gene: TRBD2; CDR3 DNA: TGTGCCAGCAGCTTCCAACCGGGACTAGCGGGAGGGCCCTCAGAGACCCAGTACTTC; CDR3 protein: CASSFQPGLAGGPSETQYF
clone size: NA; J gene: TRBJ1-1; V gene: TRBV7-9; D gene: NA; CDR3 DNA: TGTGCCAGCAGCTTAGGCAGGGTCACTGAAGCTTTCTTT; CDR3 protein: CASSLGRVTEAFF
clone size: NA; J gene: TRBJ2-5; V gene: TRBV30; D gene: TRBD1; CDR3 DNA: TGTGCCTGGAGTCACGGGACAGGGGGCCTGACCCAGTACTTC; CDR3 protein: CAWSHGTGGLTQYF
clone size: NA; J gene: TRBJ2-1; V gene: TRBV7-3; D gene: NA; CDR3 DNA: TGTGCCAGCAGCTTACAGCGCGGGCCAAACAATGAGCAGTTCTTC; CDR3 protein: CASSLQRGPNNEQFF
clone size: NA; J gene: TRBJ2-3; V gene: TRBV4-2; D gene: TRBD2; CDR3 DNA: TGTGCCAGCAGCCAACACGCACTACTAGCGGGAGCCACAGATACGCAGTATTTT; CDR3 protein: CASSQHALLAGATDTQYF
clone size: NA; J gene: TRBJ2-5; V gene: TRBV5-6; D gene: NA; CDR3 DNA: TGTGCCAGCAGCCCGAAGAACCAAGAGACCCAGTACTTC; CDR3 protein: CASSPKNQETQYF
clone size: NA; J gene: TRBJ1-2; V gene: TRBV7-9; D gene: NA; CDR3 DNA: TGTGCCAGCAGCTTCGGCACAGACTATGGCTACACCTTC; CDR3 protein: CASSFGTDYGYTF
clone size: NA; J gene: TRBJ2-5; V gene: TRBV28; D gene: NA; CDR3 DNA: TGTGCCAGCAGTTGGAGCGACCTACAAGAGACCCAGTACTTC; CDR3 protein: CASSWSDLQETQYF
clone size: NA; J gene: TRBJ1-5; V gene: TRBV28; D gene: NA; CDR3 DNA: TGTGCCAGCAGGGAGAAACCCGAAATCCGGATCAATAGCAATCAGCCCCAGCATTTT; CDR3 protein: CASREKPEIRINSNQPQHF
clone size: NA; J gene: TRBJ2-5; V gene: TRBV7-9; D gene: TRBD2; CDR3 DNA: TGTGCCAGCAGAGCCACTCCGGGGCGGGAGGGCCCAGAGACCCAGTACTTC; CDR3 protein: CASRATPGREGPETQYF
clone size: once; J gene: TRBJ1-2; V gene: TRBV27; D gene: NA; CDR3 DNA: TGTGCCAGCAGTTTGACCGGCGTGGGCCACTATGGCTACACCTTC; CDR3 protein: CASSLTGVGHYGYTF
clone size: NA; J gene: TRBJ1-1; V gene: TRBV4-1; D gene: NA; CDR3 DNA: TGCGCCAGCAGCGAACTCCGGGCCTCAATTATGAACACTGAAGCTTTCTTT; CDR3 protein: CASSELRASIMNTEAFF
clone size: NA; J gene: TRBJ1-1; V gene: TRBV15; D gene: NA; CDR3 DNA: TGTGCCACCAGCAGAGATCAACCTGAAGCTTTCTTT; CDR3 protein: CATSRDQPEAFF
clone size: NA; J gene: TRBJ2-7; V gene: TRBV27; D gene: NA; CDR3 DNA: TGTGCCAGCAGTTTATCCGACTTCTCCTACGAGCAGTACTTC; CDR3 protein: CASSLSDFSYEQYF
clone size: NA; J gene: TRBJ1-5; V gene: TRBV27; D gene: NA; CDR3 DNA: TGTGCCAGCCGGGGAACAGATCAGCCCCAGCATTTT; CDR3 protein: CASRGTDQPQHF
clone size: NA; J gene: TRBJ1-2; V gene: TRBV6-5; D gene: TRBD1; CDR3 DNA: TGTGCCAGCAGATCCGACAGGGCCAATGGCTACACCTTC; CDR3 protein: CASRSDRANGYTF
clone size: NA; J gene: TRBJ2-3; V gene: TRBV13; D gene: NA; CDR3 DNA: TGTGCCAGCAGCTTAGGGAATCCCGGGCAGACGCAGTATTTT; CDR3 protein: CASSLGNPGQTQYF
clone size: NA; J gene: TRBJ1-1; V gene: TRBV11-2; D gene: NA; CDR3 DNA: TGTGCCAGCAGCGTGGGACCGAACACTGAAGCTTTCTTT; CDR3 protein: CASSVGPNTEAFF
clone size: NA; J gene: TRBJ2-6; V gene: TRBV11-2; D gene: TRBD2; CDR3 DNA: TGTGCCAGCAGCTCGAGTAAGACTAGCGGGAGCCCTGGGGCCAACGTCCTGACTTTC; CDR3 protein: CASSSSKTSGSPGANVLTF
clone size: NA; J gene: TRBJ1-5; V gene: TRBV6-1; D gene: NA; CDR3 DNA: TGTGCCAGCAGTGAGAGACCCAATCAGCCCCAGCATTTT; CDR3 protein: CASSERPNQPQHF
clone size: NA; J gene: TRBJ1-4; V gene: TRBV4-3; D gene: NA; CDR3 DNA: TGCGCCAGCAAGTACACGGAGGCAACTAATGAAAAACTGTTTTTT; CDR3 protein: CASKYTEATNEKLFF
clone size: NA; J gene: TRBJ1-2; V gene: TRBV7-9; D gene: NA; CDR3 DNA: TGTGCCAGCAGCCTCAACTGGGATTCCTACACCTTC; CDR3 protein: CASSLNWDSYTF
clone size: NA; J gene: TRBJ2-3; V gene: TRBV27; D gene: NA; CDR3 DNA: TGTGCCAGCAGTTTTAGAATACAGCTACTCCAGGCAGATACGCAGTATTTT; CDR3 protein: CASSFRIQLLQADTQYF
clone size: NA; J gene: TRBJ2-6; V gene: TRBV7-6; D gene: NA; CDR3 DNA: TGTGCCAGCAGCTTTATACATAGCCCCGCTGGGGCCAACGTCCTGACTTTC; CDR3 protein: CASSFIHSPAGANVLTF
clone size: once; J gene: TRBJ2-7; V gene: TRBV7-6; D gene: TRBD1; CDR3 DNA: TGTGCCAGCAGCCCCGGGGACAGAACCTACGAGCAGTACTTC; CDR3 protein: CASSPGDRTYEQYF
clone size: NA; J gene: TRBJ1-1; V gene: TRBV28; D gene: NA; CDR3 DNA: TGTGCCAGCAGTTTCGTTGCTCGGGACAAGGCGAACACTGAAGCTTTCTTT; CDR3 protein: CASSFVARDKANTEAFF